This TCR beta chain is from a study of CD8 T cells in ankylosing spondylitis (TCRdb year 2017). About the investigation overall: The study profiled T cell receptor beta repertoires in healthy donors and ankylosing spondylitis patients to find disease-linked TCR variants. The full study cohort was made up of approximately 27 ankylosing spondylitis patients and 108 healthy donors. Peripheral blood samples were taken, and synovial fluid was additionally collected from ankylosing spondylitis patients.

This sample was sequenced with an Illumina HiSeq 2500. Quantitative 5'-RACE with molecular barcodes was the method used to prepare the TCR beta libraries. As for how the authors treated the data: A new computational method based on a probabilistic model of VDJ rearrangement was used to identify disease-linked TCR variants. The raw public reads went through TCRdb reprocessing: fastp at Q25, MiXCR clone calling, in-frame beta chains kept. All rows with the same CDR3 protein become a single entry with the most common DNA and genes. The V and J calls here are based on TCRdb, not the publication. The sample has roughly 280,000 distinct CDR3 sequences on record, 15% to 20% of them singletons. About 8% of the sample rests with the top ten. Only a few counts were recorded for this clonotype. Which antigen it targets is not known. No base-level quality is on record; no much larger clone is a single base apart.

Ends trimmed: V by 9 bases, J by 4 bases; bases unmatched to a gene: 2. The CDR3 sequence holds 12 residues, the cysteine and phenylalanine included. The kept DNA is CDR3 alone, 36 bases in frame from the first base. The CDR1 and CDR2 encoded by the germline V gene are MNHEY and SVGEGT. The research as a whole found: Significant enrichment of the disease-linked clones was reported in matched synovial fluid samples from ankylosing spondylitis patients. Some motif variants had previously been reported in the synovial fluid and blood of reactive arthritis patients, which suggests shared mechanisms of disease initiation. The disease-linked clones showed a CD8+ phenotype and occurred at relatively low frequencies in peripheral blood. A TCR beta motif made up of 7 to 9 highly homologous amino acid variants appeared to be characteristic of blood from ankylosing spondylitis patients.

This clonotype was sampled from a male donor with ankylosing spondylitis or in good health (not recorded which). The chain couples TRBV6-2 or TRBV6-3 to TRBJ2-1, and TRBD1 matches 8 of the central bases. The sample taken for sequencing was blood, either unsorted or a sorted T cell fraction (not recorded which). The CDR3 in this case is CASRQGYNEQFF. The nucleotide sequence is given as TGTGCCAGTCGACAGGGGTACAATGAGCAGTTCTTC.